The entry below describes one TCR beta chain. The method was immunoSEQ multiplex PCR; TCRdb's version includes in-frame clones alone and lacks a portion of them. The sample has roughly 1,500,000 clones, just under 99% seen once. This record belongs to a study of shared clonotypes between healthy human individuals. The CDR3 contains 15 residues. This TCR derives from a man in his thirties or forties in good health. The genes are TRBV12-1 and TRBJ2-5; TRBD2, the D gene given by the table, was not confirmed from the DNA. TRBV12-1 is a listed pseudogene. Sequenced: naive CD4+ T cells sorted from blood. The subset: CD45RA+ positively selected. DNA of the CDR3: TGTGCCAGCAGCCCCAGGACTCAGGTAGGGGAGACCCAGTACTTC. Translated: CASSPRTQVGETQYF.